This T cell receptor beta chain was captured in a study of monozygotic twins with inflammatory bowel disease. From whole blood, total RNA was isolated without any sorting of T cells. Findings and limits, study-wide: Possibly because of limited power, concordant and discordant twins showed no difference in repertoire similarity.

Remarks on this clonotype: Its antigen remains unidentified.

TCRdb reprocessed the 5' RACE reads and stores each CDR3 protein as one record, lacking DNA. Its listing shows more than 300,000 distinct CDR3 sequences. This CDR3 contains 14 residues. This sequence originates from a human donor with ulcerative colitis or Crohn's disease, or a healthy co-twin of an affected twin (not recorded which). This chain links TRBV12-3 or TRBV12-4 with TRBJ2-3; TCRdb proposes TRBD1, but this gene call is untestable without DNA. The sequenced material came from blood. The CDR3 sequence: CASSLAWGEITQYF.